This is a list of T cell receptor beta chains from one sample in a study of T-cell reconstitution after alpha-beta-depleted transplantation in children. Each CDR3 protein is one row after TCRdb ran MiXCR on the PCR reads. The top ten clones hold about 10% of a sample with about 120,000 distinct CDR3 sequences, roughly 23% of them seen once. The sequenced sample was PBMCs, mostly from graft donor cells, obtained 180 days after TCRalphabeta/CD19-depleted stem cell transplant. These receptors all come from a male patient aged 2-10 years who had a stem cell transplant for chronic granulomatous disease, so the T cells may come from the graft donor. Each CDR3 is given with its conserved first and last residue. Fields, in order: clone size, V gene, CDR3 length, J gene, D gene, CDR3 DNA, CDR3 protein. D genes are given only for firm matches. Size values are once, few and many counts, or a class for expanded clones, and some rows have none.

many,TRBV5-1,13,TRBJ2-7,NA,TGCGCCAGCAGCTTGGTAGCGGACGTCGAGCAGTACTTC,CASSLVADVEQYF
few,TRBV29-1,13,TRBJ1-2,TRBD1,TGCAGCGTCGACCCAGGGGGCGGCTATGGCTACACCTTC,CSVDPGGGYGYTF
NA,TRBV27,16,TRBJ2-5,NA,TGTGCCAGCAGTCCCATCATCGGGGGATTCCAAGAGACCCAGTACTTC,CASSPIIGGFQETQYF
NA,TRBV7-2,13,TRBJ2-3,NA,TGTGCCAGCAGCTTTTTAGCGATTGATACGCAGTATTTT,CASSFLAIDTQYF
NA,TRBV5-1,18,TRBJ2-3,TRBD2,TGCGCCAGCAGCTTGGTTGCGGGGGGGCGCGGAGGCACAGATACGCAGTATTTT,CASSLVAGGRGGTDTQYF
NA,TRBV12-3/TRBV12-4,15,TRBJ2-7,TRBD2,TGTGCCAGCAGTTTAGTGGCTAGCGGGAGGGCCGAGCAGTACTTC,CASSLVASGRAEQYF
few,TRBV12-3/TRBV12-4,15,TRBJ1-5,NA,TGTGCCAGCAGTTTAGGCTCGCTCGGAAGTCAGCCCCAGCATTTT,CASSLGSLGSQPQHF
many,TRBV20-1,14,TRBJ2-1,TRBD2,TGCAGTGCTAGAGTTGGACTAGGGCGGGGTGAGCAGTTCTTC,CSARVGLGRGEQFF
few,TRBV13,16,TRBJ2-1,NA,TGTGCCAGCAGCTTAGCGGGGGAGGCCCCCTACAATGAGCAGTTCTTC,CASSLAGEAPYNEQFF
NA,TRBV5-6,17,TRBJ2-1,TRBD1,TGTGCCAGCAGCCTCATCCTCGGACAGGGGGCCTACAATGAGCAGTTCTTC,CASSLILGQGAYNEQFF
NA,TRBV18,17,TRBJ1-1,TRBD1,TGTGCCAGCTCAACCCTTGGGCAGGGGGGCATGAACACTGAAGCTTTCTTT,CASSTLGQGGMNTEAFF
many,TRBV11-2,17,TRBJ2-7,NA,TGTGCCAGCAGCTCAAATCTACTCCGGGATCCCTACTACGAGCAGTACTTC,CASSSNLLRDPYYEQYF
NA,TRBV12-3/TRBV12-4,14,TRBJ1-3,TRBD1,TGTGCCAGCAGAAGACAGGGGTCCGGAAACACCATATATTTT,CASRRQGSGNTIYF
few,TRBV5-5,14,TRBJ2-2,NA,TGTGCCAGCAGTTGGACAACCCTCACCGGGGAGCTGTTTTTT,CASSWTTLTGELFF
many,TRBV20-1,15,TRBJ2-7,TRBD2,TGCAGTGCTAGGGGACTAGCGGGAGATGCCTACGAGCAGTACTTC,CSARGLAGDAYEQYF
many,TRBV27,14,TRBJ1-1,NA,TGTGCCAGCCGGGACTCACGGCGGAGCACTGAAGCTTTCTTT,CASRDSRRSTEAFF
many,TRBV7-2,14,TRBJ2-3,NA,TGTGCCAGCAGCGGACAGACTGGCACAGATACGCAGTATTTT,CASSGQTGTDTQYF
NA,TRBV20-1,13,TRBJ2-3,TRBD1,TGCAGTGCTAGAAGACAGGGGCCAGATACGCAGTATTTT,CSARRQGPDTQYF
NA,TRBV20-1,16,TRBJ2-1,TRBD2,TGCAGTGCTACCAGTCCGACTAGCGGGAACTACAATGAGCAGTTCTTC,CSATSPTSGNYNEQFF
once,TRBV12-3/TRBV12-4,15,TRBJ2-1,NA,TGTGCCAGCAGTTTAGGACATAGGCCCTACAATGAGCAGTTCTTC,CASSLGHRPYNEQFF
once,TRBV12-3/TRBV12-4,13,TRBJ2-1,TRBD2,TGTGCCAGCAGCCCAGTTAGCGGGAGGTTGCAGTTCTTC,CASSPVSGRLQFF
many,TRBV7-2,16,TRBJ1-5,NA,TGTGCCAGCAGCTTAGCGGGGGGAGTTATAAATCAGCCCCAGCATTTT,CASSLAGGVINQPQHF
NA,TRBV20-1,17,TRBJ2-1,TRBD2,TGCAGTGCCCCGGGACTAGCGGGAGGCCGCTCCTACAATGAGCAGTTCTTC,CSAPGLAGGRSYNEQFF
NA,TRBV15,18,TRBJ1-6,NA,TGTGCCACCAGCAGAGATGATCGGGACAAAAACCATAATTCACCCCTCCACTTT,CATSRDDRDKNHNSPLHF
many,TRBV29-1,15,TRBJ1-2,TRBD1,TGCAGCGTTGACCAAATCCTCCTCTCGACAGGGGGCTACACCTTC,CSVDQILLSTGGYTF
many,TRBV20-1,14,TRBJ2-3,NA,TGCAGTGCTAGAGAACTAGATTCTTTCGATACGCAGTATTTT,CSARELDSFDTQYF
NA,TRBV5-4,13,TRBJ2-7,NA,TGTGCCAGCAGCCTGGCAAGGGGGGACGAGCAGTACTTC,CASSLARGDEQYF
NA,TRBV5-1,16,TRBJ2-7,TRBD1,TGCGCCAGCAGCTCGTCAAGGGGGCCCGACTCCTACGAGCAGTACTTC,CASSSSRGPDSYEQYF
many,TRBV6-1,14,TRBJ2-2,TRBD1,TGTGCCAGCACTGAACAGGGGGCAACCGGGGAGCTGTTTTTT,CASTEQGATGELFF
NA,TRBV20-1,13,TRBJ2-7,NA,TGCAGTGCGAGAGGCAACCTTTCCTACGAGCAGTACTTC,CSARGNLSYEQYF
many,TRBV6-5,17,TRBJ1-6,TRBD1,TGTGCCAGCAGTTACACGCGGACAGGGCCCAATAATTCACCCCTCCACTTT,CASSYTRTGPNNSPLHF
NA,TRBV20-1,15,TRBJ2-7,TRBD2,TGCAGTGCTAGTGGAGCTAGCGGGCCTTCCTACGAGCAGTACTTC,CSASGASGPSYEQYF
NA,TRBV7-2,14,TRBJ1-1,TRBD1,TGTGCCAGCAGCCACAGGACAGGTTGGGGTGAAGCTTTCTTT,CASSHRTGWGEAFF
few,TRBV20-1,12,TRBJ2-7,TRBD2,TGCAGTGCCTTTAGCGGGAGTTACGAGCAGTACTTC,CSAFSGSYEQYF
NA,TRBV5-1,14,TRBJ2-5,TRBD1,TGCGCCAGCAGCACCCCAGGGACAGTAGAGACCCAGTACTTC,CASSTPGTVETQYF
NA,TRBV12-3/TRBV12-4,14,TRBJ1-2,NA,TGTGCCAGCAGCGTAGCGGGGACATCTTATGGCTACACCTTC,CASSVAGTSYGYTF
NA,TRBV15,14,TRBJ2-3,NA,TGTGCCACCAGCAGAGACCTCGGGGCGGGTACGCAGTATTTT,CATSRDLGAGTQYF
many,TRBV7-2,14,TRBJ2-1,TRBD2,TGTGCCAGCAGGAACATCGGGGGGGGCAATGAGCAGTTCTTC,CASRNIGGGNEQFF
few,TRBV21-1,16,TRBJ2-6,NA,TGTGCCAGCAGCCATATGGACCTCGCTGGGGCCAACGTCCTGACTTTC,CASSHMDLAGANVLTF
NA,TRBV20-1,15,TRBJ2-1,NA,TGCAGTGCCCGTAAGGGGGGGCTGACCTACAATGAGCAGTTCTTC,CSARKGGLTYNEQFF
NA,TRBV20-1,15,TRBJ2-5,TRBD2,TGCAGTGCACCGTCTAGCGGGGGCCGCAAGGAGACCCAGTACTTC,CSAPSSGGRKETQYF
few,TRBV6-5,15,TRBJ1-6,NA,TGTGCCAGCAGTACCCGCCAGCACATCCTGGCTTTCCTCCACTTT,CASSTRQHILAFLHF
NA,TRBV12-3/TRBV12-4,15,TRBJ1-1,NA,TGTGCCAGCAGTAGACCCCGGGGTACGAACACTGAAGCTTTCTTT,CASSRPRGTNTEAFF